The 17 T cell receptor beta chains below were found in one sample sequenced in a study of T cells after yellow fever vaccination (dated by TCRdb to between 2018 and 2021). The receptor library was made with 5' RACE. These reads were obtained on an Illumina NovaSeq 6000. TCRdb reprocessed the public reads (quality trimming at Q25 with fastp, clone calling with MiXCR) and kept in-frame beta chains. Each record represents a unique CDR3 protein, reported with the most common genes and DNA among its rows. The sample yields 250,000 to 350,000 distinct CDR3 sequences; approximately 10% were counted once. About 3% of the sample comes from the top ten. The treatment or condition label on this specimen signifies: live attenuated yellow fever vaccine strain. Source: CD4+ T cells sorted from PBMCs, taken 5 days after the yellow fever booster vaccination. Receptors were obtained from a man aged 18 to 30 who received the YFV17D yellow fever vaccine.

This clonotype was detected ten times or more. The J gene is TRBJ2-3, the V gene TRBV11-1; TRBD1 aligns across 10 bases. J gave up 4 bases and V 4 bases, and 5 bases lay outside the gene matches. Germline CDR1 is SGHAT and CDR2 is FQDESV (reference sequence). This CDR3 has 15 amino acids. CDR3 in amino acids: CASSWSGTGADTQYF. DNA of the CDR3: TGTGCCAGCAGCTGGTCCGGGACAGGGGCAGATACGCAGTATTTT. The whole variable domain, filled in from reference TRBV11-1 and TRBJ2-3, reads EAEVAQSPRYKITEKSQAVAFWCDPISGHATLYWYRQILGQGPELLVQFQDESVVDDSQLPKDRFSAERLKGVDSTLKIQPAELGDSAMYLCASSWSGTGADTQYFGPGTRLTVL.

This clonotype has just a few counts. This chain links TRBV4-1 with TRBJ1-5; the D is unclear. V gave up 1 base and J gave up 7 bases, with 11 bases separating them. Germline CDR1 and CDR2: MGHRA and YSYEKL. This CDR3 spans 14 amino acids. The CDR3 DNA reads as TGCGCCAGCAGCCAAGGTTGGATCCGGCAGCCCCAGCATTTT. Translated, it gives CASSQGWIRQPQHF.

About this clonotype itself: Compared with germline, one end of the junction differs, possibly owing to a read error. The J gene is TRBJ2-2, the V gene TRBV11-3; 10 bases align to TRBD2. This CDR3 is 17 amino acids long. The germline V gene encodes CDR1 SGHNT and CDR2 YENEEA. The CDR3 nucleotides read TGTGCAAGCAGCTCTCGCCGGACTAGCGGGAACACCGGGGAGCTGTTTTTT. As protein: CASSSRRTSGNTGELFF.

This clonotype turned up a few times. This chain uses TRBV19 with TRBJ1-3; D unresolved. Deletions cut 10 bases from V and 0 bases from J, with 13 bases between. Germline CDR1 LNHDA, CDR2 SQIVND (reference sequence). The CDR3 spans 14 residues. The CDR3 loop is CAIRPDLSGNTIYF. Written as DNA, the CDR3 is TGTGCCATACGACCGGACCTCTCTGGAAACACCATATATTTT.

The V and J genes are TRBV29-1 and TRBJ1-1, with D possibly being TRBD1 (6 bases). This CDR3 contains 14 residues. V gave up 3 bases and J gave up 4 bases, with 15 bases separating them. In germline, CDR1 is SQVTM, CDR2 ANQGSEA. The DNA for the CDR3 is TGCAGCGTTGACCCAGGGGAGGGAGTCACTGAAGCTTTCTTT. It specifies CSVDPGEGVTEAFF. Combining the CDR3 with reference TRBV29-1 and TRBJ1-1 gives the whole variable domain SAVISQKPSRDICQRGTSLTIQCQVDSQVTMMFWYRQQPGQSLTLIATANQGSEATYESGFVIDKFPISRPNLTFSTLTVSNMSPEDSSIYLCSVDPGEGVTEAFFGQGTRLTVV.

The chain joins TRBV3-1 to TRBJ1-6, with D uncertain. The CDR3 has 15 residues. Germline CDR1 LGHDT, CDR2 YNNKEL (reference sequence). V was pared by 1 base and J by 9 bases, with 13 bases between. CDR3 coding DNA: TGTGCCAGCAGCCAAGTAGTGGGCCCTGGTTCACCCCTCCACTTT. It translates to CASSQVVGPGSPLHF.

The V and J genes are TRBV23-1 and TRBJ2-7; 7 bases align to TRBD2. TRBV23-1 is recorded as an ORF, its role being uncertain. The trim removed 6 bases at V and 0 bases at J, leaving 8 bases unmatched. The length of the CDR3 is 15 residues. The CDR3 region has the DNA TGCGCCAGCAGCCCCTGGGGGGGGAACTCCTACGAGCAGTACTTC. It yields the protein CASSPWGGNSYEQYF.

The chain carries TRBV5-1 and TRBJ2-3; D may correspond to TRBD1 or TRBD2 (5 bases each). CDR3 length: 16 amino acids. Trimming removed 0 bases from V and 3 bases from J, with 14 bases in between. From germline, CDR1 is SGHRS and CDR2 YFSETQ. CDR3: CASSLGWGRGTDTQYF. CDR3 DNA sequence: TGCGCCAGCAGCTTGGGTTGGGGGAGAGGGACAGATACGCAGTATTTT.

The rearrangement links TRBV10-3 to TRBJ1-1; D is perhaps TRBD1 (5 bases). The CDR3 length is 15 residues. Per the germline V gene, CDR1 is ENHRY and CDR2 is SYGVKD. Deletions cut 7 bases from V and 1 base from J, with 16 bases between. CDR3 region: CAITGRDGANTEAFF. The CDR3 DNA is TGTGCCATCACGGGGAGGGATGGGGCGAACACTGAAGCTTTCTTT.

This clonotype was observed a few times. This chain uses TRBV7-8 with TRBJ1-6, with D maybe TRBD1 (6 bases). Germline V gives CDR1 SGHVS, CDR2 FQNEAQ. V shed 2 bases and J shed 1 base, with 9 bases lying between them. CDR3 length: 16 amino acids. CDR3 DNA sequence: TGTGCCAGCAGCTTACAGGGGTATTCCTATAATTCACCCCTCCACTTT. This encodes CASSLQGYSYNSPLHF.

This clonotype came up a few times. The V gene is TRBV7-2, the J gene TRBJ2-3; D is ambiguous. Per the germline V gene, CDR1 is SGHTA and CDR2 is FQGNSA. The length of the CDR3 is 14 residues. V lost 1 base and J lost 4, with 9 bases in between. CDR3 amino acids: CASSLVARADTQYF. CDR3 DNA sequence: TGTGCCAGCAGCTTAGTTGCTAGAGCAGATACGCAGTATTTT.

The chain employs TRBV4-3 and TRBJ1-5; unclear D gene. Germline CDR1 LGHNA, CDR2 YSLEER. Trimming left V 0 bases short and J 5 bases short, with 11 bases between. This CDR3 region has 15 residues. CDR3 residues: CASSQDSAGHQPQHF. The CDR3 DNA reads TGCGCCAGCAGCCAAGATTCGGCAGGCCATCAGCCCCAGCATTTT.

This clonotype was found a few times. The chain has TRBV6-2 or TRBV6-3 and TRBJ1-3; D is ambiguous. Germline CDR1 and CDR2: MNHEY and SVGEGT. This CDR3 spans 12 amino acids. Trimming left V 6 bases short and J 11 bases short, with 14 bases between. CDR3 amino acids: CASRSTGIAIYF. DNA of the CDR3: TGTGCCAGCAGATCCACCGGTATCGCCATATATTTT.

Only a few counts were recorded for this clonotype. The chain uses TRBV5-1 and TRBJ2-1; 8 positions match TRBD1. There are 16 residues in the CDR3. Trimming removed 4 bases from V and 6 bases from J; junction bases left unmatched: 12. The germline V gene encodes CDR1 SGHRS and CDR2 YFSETQ. DNA for the CDR3: TGCGCCAGCAGCCCGATCCCGGGACAGGCAACCAATGAGCAGTTCTTC. It specifies CASSPIPGQATNEQFF. Filled out from reference TRBV5-1 and TRBJ2-1, the complete variable domain reads KAGVTQTPRYLIKTRGQQVTLSCSPISGHRSVSWYQQTPGQGLQFLFEYFSETQRNKGNFPGRFSGRQFSNSRSEMNVSTLELGDSALYLCASSPIPGQATNEQFFGPGTRLTVL.

The chain links TRBV20-1 to TRBJ2-1; D tentatively reads TRBD1 or TRBD2 (6 bases each). Per the germline V gene, CDR1 is DFQATT and CDR2 is SNEGSKA (reference sequence). CDR3 size: 15 residues. The V gene lost 0 bases and the J gene lost 4 bases, with 13 bases spanning the gap. This CDR3 reads CSARDPRGRYNEQFF. Here the CDR3 DNA reads TGCAGTGCTAGAGATCCACGGGGGCGGTACAATGAGCAGTTCTTC.

To note about this clonotype: This may be a read error, as it is one base from a much larger clone. This chain joins TRBV2 and TRBJ2-3; no clear D. Germline loops: CDR1 SNHLY, CDR2 FYNNEI. The germline V and J ends were trimmed by 6 bases and 2 bases, with 6 bases remaining between them. The CDR3 is made up of 12 amino acids. The CDR3 DNA follows: TGTGCCAGCAGCGATATCACAGATACGCAGTATTTT. Translating gives CASSDITDTQYF.

This clonotype was observed a few times. This chain uses TRBV5-4 with TRBJ2-2; 7 nucleotides match TRBD1. Unmatched junction bases numbered 0, after V lost 7 bases and J lost 0 bases. Germline CDR1 and CDR2: SGHNT and YYREEE (reference sequence). This CDR3 has 13 residues. The CDR3 DNA is TGTGCCAGCGGGACAGCGAACACCGGGGAGCTGTTTTTT. This codes for CASGTANTGELFF. Using reference TRBV5-4 and TRBJ2-2 for the parts outside the CDR3, the full variable domain is ETGVTQSPTHLIKTRGQQVTLRCSSQSGHNTVSWYQQALGQGPQFIFQYYREEENGRGNFPPRFSGLQFPNYSSELNVNALELDDSALYLCASGTANTGELFFGEGSRLTVL.